The clone carrying this T cell receptor beta chain came up many times. Template material for amplifying TCR beta CDR3 regions consisted of RNA transcripts. During a first-round RT-PCR of the TCR CDR3, the HTBI primer set was used. TCRdb passed the multiplex PCR reads through MiXCR, listing each CDR3 protein once. Of about 180,000 distinct CDR3 sequences listed, about a sixth are singletons. The data were obtained in a study of T cells in Graves' hyperthyroidism and ophthalmopathy. Trimming took off 1 base at V and 0 bases at J, with 7 bases between the two ends. Looked up from germline, CDR1 is SGHRS and CDR2 is YFSETQ. The CDR3 runs to 14 residues.

The clonotype comes from a woman between 45 and 65 years old with Graves' hyperthyroidism. The chain combines TRBV5-1 with TRBJ1-1; no clear D gene. The source material was blood. CDR3 bases: TGCGCCAGCAGCTTGTTGACGGTGAACACTGAAGCTTTCTTT. This gives the protein CASSLLTVNTEAFF. Full variable domain (rest looked up from reference TRBV5-1 and TRBJ1-1): KAGVTQTPRYLIKTRGQQVTLSCSPISGHRSVSWYQQTPGQGLQFLFEYFSETQRNKGNFPGRFSGRQFSNSRSEMNVSTLELGDSALYLCASSLLTVNTEAFFGQGTRLTVV.